These 26 T cell receptor beta chains share one sample of origin, sequenced in a study of CXCR3-negative and CXCR3-positive naive CD8 T cells (dated by TCRdb to between 2017 and 2020). These reads were obtained on a NextSeq 550. The Human TCR Profiling Kit (MiLaboratory) was used to prepare UMI-labeled 5' RACE TRB cDNA libraries. Reprocessed by TCRdb, the reads give a single entry per CDR3 protein sequence, without DNA. The sample's own table lists around 52,000 distinct CDR3 sequences. Of the sample, around 20% falls within the top ten clones. The sample was memory CD8+ T cells from blood. The sample's cell subset or site label, in plain terms: conventional CD8+ memory T cells (TMEM), sorted as controls. The receptor set was obtained from a human donor in good health. Some clones in this sample may be carry-over from other donors' samples.

V usage is TRBV20-1 and J usage is TRBJ1-2. The CDR3 consists of 13 residues. Germline assignment: CDR1 DFQATT and CDR2 SNEGSKA (reference sequence). CDR3 region: CSARDPENYGYTF.

The V gene is TRBV4-1, the J gene TRBJ2-3; the TCRdb D gene call, TRBD2, has no DNA to confirm it. CDR1 is MGHRA and CDR2 is YSYEKL in the germline V gene. The CDR3 contains 15 residues. CDR3 amino acids: CASSQVTSPTDTQYF.

The V gene is TRBV5-6, the J gene TRBJ2-2; the TCRdb D gene call, TRBD2, has no DNA to confirm it. This CDR3 comprises 15 residues. Germline V gene sequence: CDR1 SGHDT, CDR2 YYEEEE. This CDR3 reads CASSFFSPNTGELFF.

The chain couples TRBV20-1 to TRBJ2-7. Looked up from germline, CDR1 is DFQATT and CDR2 is SNEGSKA (reference sequence). The CDR3 has 13 amino acids. CDR3 in amino acids: CSAKSGSSYEQYF.

J is TRBJ1-1 and V is TRBV20-1; TCRdb names TRBD1, which stays unverified in the absence of DNA. The CDR3 spans 13 residues. Germline V gene sequence: CDR1 DFQATT, CDR2 SNEGSKA (reference sequence). The CDR3 sequence: CSARDSGDTEAFF.

This CDR3 reads CSARAPGGRRSFDEQFF. The J gene is TRBJ2-1, the V gene TRBV20-1; TCRdb returns TRBD2, unconfirmable since there is no DNA. This CDR3 has 17 amino acids. CDR1 DFQATT and CDR2 SNEGSKA come from the germline V gene (reference sequence).

The chain joins TRBV29-1 to TRBJ1-1; TCRdb gives TRBD1 as the D gene, but with no DNA this cannot be confirmed. The germline V gene has CDR1 SQVTM and CDR2 ANQGSEA. The CDR3 consists of 13 residues. The CDR3 loop is CSAEQGMSTEAFF.

The chain carries TRBV4-1 and TRBJ2-7; TCRdb calls TRBD2, which cannot be checked without DNA. Germline V gives CDR1 MGHRA, CDR2 YSYEKL. The CDR3 contains 14 residues. The CDR3 is CASGRTSGDYEQYF.

V is TRBV11-3 and J is TRBJ2-5; TCRdb selects TRBD2, and the lack of DNA leaves this call unchecked. The CDR3 is made up of 17 amino acids. Looked up from germline, CDR1 is SGHNT and CDR2 is YENEEA. CDR3 region: CASSQGLAGGLGETQYF. Full variable domain (missing parts from reference TRBV11-3 and TRBJ2-5): EAGVVQSPRYKIIEKKQPVAFWCNPISGHNTLYWYLQNLGQGPELLIRYENEEAVDDSQLPKDRFSAERLKGVDSTLKIQPAELGDSAVYLCASSQGLAGGLGETQYFGPGTRLLVL.

V gene TRBV6-5 combines with J gene TRBJ2-3; TCRdb returns TRBD1, unconfirmable since there is no DNA. This CDR3 is built from 15 residues. Germline V gene data show CDR1 as MNHEY and CDR2 as SVGAGI. The CDR3 loop is CASTPSGFGTDTQYF.

The chain carries TRBV6-1 and TRBJ1-5; there is no DNA to check the TCRdb D call of TRBD1. Germline CDR1 and CDR2: MNHNS and SASEGT. CDR3 length: 17 amino acids. CDR3 in amino acids: CASILRDTLFNHQPQHF.

The rearrangement uses TRBV6-4 and TRBJ2-1; no DNA is available, so the TRBD2 call from TCRdb remains unchecked. CDR3 size: 15 residues. CDR1 and CDR2 (germline): MRHNA, SNTAGT. The CDR3 loop is CASSDGNGGANEQFF.

This chain links TRBV5-1 with TRBJ2-3; TCRdb lists TRBD2, though no DNA is available to test this call. The V gene's germline CDR1 is SGHRS and CDR2 YFSETQ. The CDR3 runs to 16 residues. CDR3 sequence: CASSLVASGSTDTQYF.

This chain joins TRBV6-2 or TRBV6-3 and TRBJ1-5; TCRdb reports TRBD1, a call that lacks DNA to check it against. The CDR3 length is 17 residues. Germline CDR1 reads MNHEY; CDR2 reads SVGEGT. The CDR3 reads CASRLGRGWDSNQPQHF.

The chain joins TRBV7-6 to TRBJ2-2; TCRdb indicates TRBD1, and absent DNA this call remains unverified. This CDR3 is 16 amino acids long. Germline values: CDR1 SGHVS, CDR2 FNYEAQ. The CDR3: CASSLQRQGAGGELFF. The complete variable domain, with remaining parts taken from reference TRBV7-6 and TRBJ2-2, reads GAGVSQSPRYKVTKRGQDVALRCDPISGHVSLYWYRQALGQGPEFLTYFNYEAQQDKSGLPNDRFSAERPEGSISTLTIQRTEQRDSAMYRCASSLQRQGAGGELFFGEGSRLTVL.

V and J are TRBV28 and TRBJ2-2. The CDR3 is 14 amino acids. CDR1 is MDHEN and CDR2 is SYDVKM in the germline V gene. CDR3 residues: CASSSPTVPGELFF.

This chain's CDR3 is CASSQVYSQGEQFF. The chain joins TRBV4-1 to TRBJ2-1; TCRdb's assignment of TRBD1 cannot be checked, as there is no DNA. Germline lookup yields CDR1 MGHRA and CDR2 YSYEKL. The CDR3 is 14 amino acids.

V and J are TRBV29-1 and TRBJ2-7; TCRdb's D call of TRBD1 is untestable without DNA. The CDR3 sequence is 12 residues long. Germline V gene lookup returns CDR1 SQVTM and CDR2 ANQGSEA. Here the CDR3 reads CSVPTGGGEQYF.

The V call is TRBV7-9, the J call TRBJ1-1; TCRdb reports TRBD1, a call that lacks DNA to check it against. The CDR3 runs to 13 residues. Germline V gene data show CDR1 as SEHNR and CDR2 as FQNEAQ (reference sequence). The CDR3 loop reads CASRTSGGTEAFF.

The chain has TRBV29-1 and TRBJ1-2; TCRdb designates TRBD1, a call that cannot be tested without DNA. Germline V gene lookup returns CDR1 SQVTM and CDR2 ANQGSEA. The CDR3 consists of 12 residues. The CDR3 reads CSVEVGARGYTF.

The chain has TRBV7-9 and TRBJ1-3. CDR3 length equals 14 residues. In germline, CDR1 is SEHNR, CDR2 FQNEAQ (reference sequence). The CDR3 sequence: CASSLLDSGNTIYF.

The chain links TRBV29-1 to TRBJ2-2; TCRdb picks TRBD2, but there is no DNA to check that call. The germline V gene encodes CDR1 SQVTM and CDR2 ANQGSEA. The CDR3 covers 11 residues. CDR3: CSVRVGGELFF.

This rearrangement joins TRBV24-1 to TRBJ1-2; TCRdb proposes TRBD1, but this gene call is untestable without DNA. The CDR3 extends over 15 amino acids. Germline V gene lookup returns CDR1 KGHDR and CDR2 SFDVKD. CDR3 sequence: CATSDSTGRLDGYTF.

V gene TRBV7-9 combines with J gene TRBJ2-1; TCRdb proposes TRBD2, but this gene call is untestable without DNA. The CDR3 totals 19 residues. Germline lookup yields CDR1 SEHNR and CDR2 FQNEAQ (reference sequence). The CDR3 loop is CASSPGPLAGGPFYNEQFF.

V gene TRBV6-6 combines with J gene TRBJ1-2; TCRdb designates TRBD1, a call that cannot be tested without DNA. CDR3 size: 15 residues. CDR1 MNHNY and CDR2 SVGAGI come from the germline V gene (reference sequence). The CDR3 region is CASSQPGQKPYGYTF.

The chain combines TRBV7-9 with TRBJ1-5. This CDR3 is 14 amino acids long. The germline V gene encodes CDR1 SEHNR and CDR2 FQNEAQ (reference sequence). CDR3 sequence reads: CASSFGDSSQPQHF.